This T cell receptor beta chain was captured by sequencing in a study of T cells in Graves' hyperthyroidism and ophthalmopathy. Background on the study: It was at initial diagnosis, before any treatment, that peripheral blood was collected. Study results and limitations: Ophthalmopathy was predicted by the model a median of roughly 6.6 months ahead of onset.

The TCR beta CDR3 regions underwent amplification using RNA transcripts as the source. The TCR CDR3 first-round RT-PCR relied on the HTBI primer set. MiXCR was run by TCRdb on the multiplex PCR reads, yielding one entry per CDR3 protein. The repertoire holds about 620,000 distinct CDR3 sequences, with around 15% as singletons. This clonotype was counted ten times or more. Its antigen is currently unknown. Among the patients, aged 18 to 65, hyperthyroidism was newly diagnosed and had lasted under 2 months. The specimen sequenced was blood. The source of this sequence is a young woman with Graves' hyperthyroidism.

The CDR3 here is CASSDDQETQYF. CDR3 bases: TGTGCCAGCAGCGATGACCAAGAGACCCAGTACTTC. The genes are TRBV2 and TRBJ2-5; D unresolved. V was trimmed by 6 bases and J by 0 bases, leaving 5 bases between them. The V gene's germline CDR1 is SNHLY and CDR2 FYNNEI. The CDR3 loop spans 12 amino acids.